This T cell receptor beta chain stems from a study of CD4 T cell repertoires in COVID-19. Repertoires were generated with immunoSEQ multiplex PCR, while TCRdb's copy carries only in-frame clones and drops some. The sample has around 23,000 clones, roughly 93% seen once; the top ten hold around 0.66%. These memory T cells were uncultured and sequenced directly after ex vivo isolation. The sequencing used circulating follicular helper CD4+ T cells (cTfh) from blood, collected before the COVID-19 pandemic. The source of this sequence is a human donor who had COVID-19.

As DNA, the CDR3 is TGTGCCAGCCGTAAGGGGGAGTTCACTGAAGCTTTCTTT. As protein: CASRKGEFTEAFF. This chain links TRBV7-9 with TRBJ1-1; the D gene is possibly TRBD1 (6 bases). V gave up 8 bases and J gave up 4 bases, with 14 bases separating them. Per the germline V gene, CDR1 is SEHNR and CDR2 is FQNEAQ (reference sequence). CDR3 size: 13 residues.